This paragraph reports one T cell receptor (beta chain). With a much larger clone just one base away, this may be a read error. The data originate from a study of Graves' ophthalmopathy and Graves' hyperthyroidism. Ineligible for inclusion were patients with other autoimmune diseases, uncontrolled infections, pregnancy or lactation. Establishment of the diagnosis relied upon clinical symptoms, serum thyroxine, TRAb, thyroid ultrasound and orbital computed tomography. Beta-chain TCR CDR3 regions were amplified from RNA transcripts. HTBI primers were employed in first-round RT-PCR, then a second-round multiplex PCR followed. TCRdb called the multiplex PCR reads again in MiXCR, with one record for every CDR3 protein. The sample holds approximately 1.2 million distinct CDR3 sequences, about two fifths seen once. CDR1 and CDR2 from the germline V gene are MGHDK and SYGVNS. The CDR3 extends over 15 amino acids. V was pared by 5 bases and J by 3 bases, with 16 bases between.

Sequenced: peripheral blood or thyroid tissue (not recorded which). The clonotype was recovered from an adult man with Graves' hyperthyroidism. This sequence joins TRBV25-1 and TRBJ1-1; no firm D call. CDR3 bases: TGTGCCAGCAGTCCACCGGGAATTGGGGACACTGAAGCTTTCTTT. It encodes CASSPPGIGDTEAFF.